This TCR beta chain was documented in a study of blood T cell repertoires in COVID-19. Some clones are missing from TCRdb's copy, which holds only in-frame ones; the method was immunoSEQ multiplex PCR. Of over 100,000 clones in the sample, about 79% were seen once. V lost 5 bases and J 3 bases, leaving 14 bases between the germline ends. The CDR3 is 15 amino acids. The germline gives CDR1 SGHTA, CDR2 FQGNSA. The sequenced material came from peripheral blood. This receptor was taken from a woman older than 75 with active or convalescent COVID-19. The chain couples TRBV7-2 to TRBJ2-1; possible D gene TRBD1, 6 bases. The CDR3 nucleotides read TGTGCCAGCAGCACAGGGCAGCTTCACTACAATGAGCAGTTCTTC. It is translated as CASSTGQLHYNEQFF. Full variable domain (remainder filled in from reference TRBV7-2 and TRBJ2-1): GAGVSQSPSNKVTEKGKDVELRCDPISGHTALYWYRQSLGQGLEFLIYFQGNSAPDKSGLPSDRFSAERTGGSVSTLTIQRTQQEDSAVYLCASSTGQLHYNEQFFGPGTRLTVL.